The clone carrying this T cell receptor beta chain was counted at least ten times. Per the original methods: Differences in CDR3 between clinicopathological groups were drawn on to build a classifier intended to discriminate distant-metastatic papillary thyroid cancer patients. With MiXCR, TCRdb called clones anew from the PCR reads. The V and J calls reflect TCRdb's pipeline rather than the authors' work. The sample holds roughly 30,000 clones; 15% to 20% are singletons and the top ten take 4.7%. This record belongs to a study of metastatic and nonmetastatic thyroid tumors. V was shortened by 7 bases and J by 0 bases, with 12 bases between the two germline ends. Germline lookup yields CDR1 DFQATT and CDR2 SNEGSKA (reference sequence). The CDR3 length is 13 residues. Thyroid surgery had not been preceded by any treatment in any patient.

V usage is TRBV20-1 and J usage is TRBJ1-2; D possibly corresponds to TRBD1 (6 bases). The source material was blood. The TCR originated in a female donor with papillary thyroid cancer or a benign thyroid nodule (not recorded which). Some clones in this sample may be carry-over from other donors' samples. CDR3 region: CSVRDISNYGYTF. The CDR3 DNA is TGCAGTGTAAGGGACATATCTAACTATGGCTACACCTTC.